The 25 T cell receptor beta chains reported below all come from one sample, sequenced in a study of CD8 T cells in ankylosing spondylitis. A single record per CDR3 protein comes from TCRdb applying MiXCR to the 5' RACE reads. Of roughly 120,000 distinct CDR3 sequences listed, around 13% are singletons. Sample: blood, either unsorted or a sorted T cell fraction (not recorded which). Receptors originate from a female donor with ankylosing spondylitis or in good health (not recorded which).

The chain recombines TRBV2 with TRBJ2-1, with TRBD2 matching over 10 bases. The CDR3 length is 16 residues. Per germline, CDR1 SNHLY and CDR2 FYNNEI. Trimming took 3 bases from V and 7 from J; bases not matched to a gene: 9. The CDR3, as DNA: TGTGCCAGCAGTGATAGGTCTAGCGGGAGAGGAAATGAGCAGTTCTTC. This sequence encodes CASSDRSSGRGNEQFF.

This clonotype was detected many times. The chain links TRBV9 to TRBJ1-2, with a possible D match to TRBD1 (5 bases). CDR3 length: 15 amino acids. The germline gives CDR1 SGDLS, CDR2 YYNGEE. V lost 4 bases and J 2 bases, leaving 15 bases between the germline ends. CDR3 sequence: CASSPAGGRNYGYTF. The DNA of the CDR3 is TGTGCCAGCAGCCCCGCGGGGGGGAGGAACTATGGCTACACCTTC. Complete variable domain (other parts from reference TRBV9 and TRBJ1-2): DSGVTQTPKHLITATGQRVTLRCSPRSGDLSVYWYQQSLDQGLQFLIQYYNGEERAKGNILERFSAQQFPDLHSELNLSSLELGDSALYFCASSPAGGRNYGYTFGSGTRLTVV.

This clonotype was detected only a few times. The V gene is TRBV20-1, the J gene TRBJ2-7; tentatively, D is TRBD2 (5 bases). CDR1 is DFQATT and CDR2 is SNEGSKA in the germline V gene (reference sequence). The V gene lost 4 bases and the J gene lost 4 bases, with 11 bases spanning the gap. The CDR3 has 12 amino acids. DNA for the CDR3: TGCAGTGCTATCGAGGGCCAATACGAGCAGTACTTC. Translated, it gives CSAIEGQYEQYF.

The rearrangement uses TRBV6-5 and TRBJ2-7; TRBD2 matches 7 bases. J lost 0 bases, V lost 0 bases, and 5 bases had no gene match. CDR1 is MNHEY, CDR2 SVGAGI, per germline. The CDR3 loop spans 16 amino acids. This chain's CDR3 is CASSYSTKRGSYEQYF. CDR3 coding DNA: TGTGCCAGCAGTTACTCGACCAAGCGGGGCTCCTACGAGCAGTACTTC.

DNA of the CDR3: TGCAGTGCTAGCGAGGGACTGAACACTGAAGCTTTCTTT. Translation gives CSASEGLNTEAFF. V is TRBV20-1 and J is TRBJ1-1, with D possibly TRBD1 on 5 matching bases. The V end lost 3 bases, the J end lost 0 bases, and 8 bases lay between the germline ends. CDR3 length: 13 residues. CDR1 DFQATT and CDR2 SNEGSKA come from the germline V gene (reference sequence).

This clonotype has at least ten counts. The gene calls are TRBV6-5 and TRBJ2-7, with a tentative D call TRBD2 (6 bases). Germline values: CDR1 MNHEY, CDR2 SVGAGI. The CDR3 totals 15 residues. The V and J ends lost 0 bases and 3 bases respectively, with 12 bases between them. The CDR3 nucleotides read TGTGCCAGCAGTTACTCGTCGGCGGGGAGCTACGAGCAGTACTTC. As protein: CASSYSSAGSYEQYF.

This clonotype was seen only once. A read error may be the cause here, since a much bigger clone is one base away. The rearrangement links TRBV5-1 to TRBJ2-1; D possibly corresponds to TRBD2 (5 bases). Germline values: CDR1 SGHRS, CDR2 YFSETQ. This CDR3 is 14 amino acids long. The CDR3 coding sequence is TGCGCCGGCAGCTTGGACTCATCCTACAATGAGCAGTTCTTC. It translates to CAGSLDSSYNEQFF.

The sample holds many counts of this clonotype. The chain employs TRBV5-1 and TRBJ2-3, with 7 nucleotides matching TRBD2. Germline values: CDR1 SGHRS, CDR2 YFSETQ. After removal of 0 bases from V and 5 bases from J, the junction contained 9 bases not matched to a gene. The CDR3 runs 16 residues. The CDR3 DNA reads TGCGCCAGCAGCTTGGGCGGTACGGCGGGGGTAGATACGCAGTATTTT. It codes for CASSLGGTAGVDTQYF.

This rearrangement joins TRBV5-1 to TRBJ1-1; D is unclear. The V end lost 4 bases, the J end lost 0 bases, and 19 bases lay between the germline ends. Germline CDR1 reads SGHRS; CDR2 reads YFSETQ. The CDR3 is 17 amino acids. CDR3 protein: CASSVQGRKFMNTEAFF. The CDR3 nucleotides read TGCGCCAGCAGCGTACAAGGACGAAAATTCATGAACACTGAAGCTTTCTTT.

The chain couples TRBV6-5 to TRBJ2-5; TRBD2 is a possible D gene (7 bases). From germline, CDR1 is MNHEY and CDR2 SVGAGI. Trimming cost V 0 bases and J 5 bases, with 16 bases left between them. This CDR3 contains 16 residues. The chain's CDR3 is CASSYSKGGARETQYF. The DNA for the CDR3 is TGTGCCAGCAGTTACTCGAAGGGGGGGGCCCGGGAGACCCAGTACTTC.

This clonotype was picked up many times. The CDR3 loop is CASSARTVRDEQYF. CDR3 nucleotides: TGTGCCAGCAGCGCCCGGACGGTGAGAGACGAGCAGTACTTC. The chain uses TRBV9 and TRBJ2-7; D call uncertain. Germline-derived CDR1 and CDR2 are SGDLS and YYNGEE. This CDR3 region has 14 residues. V was cut by 3 bases and J by 5 bases, with 15 bases left in between.

This clonotype came up many times. The chain couples TRBV30 to TRBJ2-7; 8 bases line up with TRBD1. The CDR3 has 16 residues. Trimming took 2 bases from V and 6 from J; bases not matched to a gene: 15. CDR1 is GTSNPN, CDR2 SVGIG, per germline (reference sequence). CDR3 residues: CAWSRSKTTGASEQYF. As DNA, the CDR3 is TGTGCCTGGAGTCGATCAAAGACGACAGGGGCGAGCGAGCAGTACTTC.

The rearrangement joins TRBV20-1 to TRBJ2-1, with 9 bases matching TRBD1. J gave up 8 bases and V 4 bases, and 6 bases lay outside the gene matches. CDR3 length equals 13 residues. Germline V gives CDR1 DFQATT, CDR2 SNEGSKA (reference sequence). CDR3 coding DNA: TGCAGTGCTATGGACAGGGGATATTATGAGCAGTTCTTC. Translating it yields CSAMDRGYYEQFF.

With respect to this clonotype: One junction end does not reproduce the germline sequence, and a read error may be involved. The chain links TRBV7-2 to TRBJ1-2; D remains unclear. Germline CDR1 SGHTA, CDR2 FQGNSA. The CDR3 totals 11 residues. The CDR3 DNA is TGTGCCAGCAGCTTATACTACGGCTACACCTTC. It specifies CASSLYYGYTF.

This clonotype was seen more than once but under ten times. This rearrangement joins TRBV6-5 to TRBJ2-1, with D maybe TRBD2 (6 bases). The CDR3 has 16 amino acids. Trimming stripped 0 bases from V and 3 bases from J, with 12 bases between. Per the germline V gene, CDR1 is MNHEY and CDR2 is SVGAGI. The CDR3: CASSYSLALNYNEQFF. The CDR3 nucleotides read TGTGCCAGCAGTTACTCACTAGCTCTCAACTACAATGAGCAGTTCTTC.

The chain links TRBV25-1 to TRBJ2-3; TRBD2 aligns across 11 bases. The CDR3 covers 15 residues. CDR1 is MGHDK and CDR2 is SYGVNS in the germline V gene. Trimming took 7 bases from V and 2 from J; bases not matched to a gene: 5. CDR3 nucleotide sequence: TGTGCCAGCAAGGGGACTAGCGGTCCCACAGATACGCAGTATTTT. Amino acid sequence: CASKGTSGPTDTQYF.

This clonotype was detected ten times or more. The J gene is TRBJ1-4, the V gene TRBV20-1; D not resolved. Per germline, CDR1 DFQATT and CDR2 SNEGSKA (reference sequence). The CDR3 extends over 14 amino acids. V was cut by 4 bases and J by 1 base, with 10 bases left in between. The CDR3 loop reads CSANPMLTNEKLFF. CDR3 sequence (DNA): TGCAGTGCTAACCCCATGTTAACTAATGAAAAACTGTTTTTT.

This clonotype appeared a few times. V and J are TRBV10-3 and TRBJ1-1; 8 bases agree with TRBD1. With 5 bases clipped from V and 2 bases from J, the junction kept 7 bases outside the gene matches. Germline V CDR1 and CDR2: ENHRY, SYGVKD. The CDR3 covers 15 residues. CDR3 DNA sequence: TGTGCCATCAGTCCCCGACAGGGGAGTAACACTGAAGCTTTCTTT. Protein: CAISPRQGSNTEAFF.

This chain connects TRBV12-3 or TRBV12-4 to TRBJ2-5; TRBD1 aligns across 7 bases. The CDR3 consists of 16 residues. The J segment lost 4 bases and the V segment lost 2 bases, leaving 10 bases of the junction unmatched. The CDR3 DNA is TGTGCCAGCAGTTTAAGGTTAGGGGGCGGAGGAGAGACCCAGTACTTC. Residues: CASSLRLGGGGETQYF.

This clonotype was found a few times. CDR3 protein: CASSPPSGRGWTEAFF. DNA for the CDR3: TGCGCCAGCAGCCCACCTTCGGGGAGGGGGTGGACTGAAGCTTTCTTT. V and J are TRBV5-1 and TRBJ1-1; a weak D match, TRBD1 (6 bases). CDR3 size: 16 residues. Germline lookup yields CDR1 SGHRS and CDR2 YFSETQ. The V and J ends lost 4 bases and 5 bases respectively, with 21 bases between them.

This clonotype was observed many times. The chain couples TRBV27 to TRBJ2-7; 7 nucleotides line up with TRBD1. The J segment lost 0 bases and the V segment lost 7 bases, leaving 3 bases of the junction unmatched. CDR3 size: 13 residues. In germline, CDR1 is MNHEY, CDR2 SMNVEV (reference sequence). In DNA, the CDR3 is TGTGCCAGCAAGACAGGGCCCTCCTACGAGCAGTACTTC. Translated: CASKTGPSYEQYF.

The rearrangement joins TRBV10-3 to TRBJ1-3; D is uncertain. Germline values: CDR1 ENHRY, CDR2 SYGVKD. The CDR3 totals 14 residues. V lost 3 bases to trimming and J lost 0 bases, with 6 bases between them. CDR3 nucleotide sequence: TGTGCCATCAGTGACACGAGCTCTGGAAACACCATATATTTT. Translated, it gives CAISDTSSGNTIYF.

This clonotype has a handful of counts. The chain carries TRBV29-1 and TRBJ2-3; D is uncertain. Per germline, CDR1 SQVTM and CDR2 ANQGSEA. The V end lost 4 bases, the J end lost 3 bases, and 8 bases lay between the germline ends. CDR3 length equals 12 residues. The CDR3 protein is CSVVLGTDTQYF. The CDR3 DNA reads TGCAGCGTTGTACTGGGGACAGATACGCAGTATTTT.

This clonotype was recorded a few times. The chain recombines TRBV7-2 with TRBJ1-2, with TRBD1 as a possible D gene (5 bases). Germline assignment: CDR1 SGHTA and CDR2 FQGNSA. Trimming cost V 3 bases and J 0 bases, with 14 bases left between them. This CDR3 comprises 16 residues. CDR3 loop: CASSLTRDVPNYGYTF. DNA for the CDR3: TGTGCCAGCAGCTTGACCCGGGACGTCCCTAACTATGGCTACACCTTC.

This clonotype was picked up many times. This sequence joins TRBV29-1 and TRBJ2-3; 9 bases align to TRBD1. Germline loops: CDR1 SQVTM, CDR2 ANQGSEA. CDR3 length: 17 residues. Trimming at V came to 0 bases and at J to 4 bases, leaving 11 bases not matched to a gene. The CDR3 bases are TGCAGCGTTGAAGATCTCGTGGACAGGGGCATCGCAGATACGCAGTATTTT. Translating it yields CSVEDLVDRGIADTQYF.